One sample yielded the 27 T cell receptor beta chains listed below, sequenced in a study of T-cell reconstitution after alpha-beta-depleted transplantation in children. Preparation of the TCRbeta library involved a method that used unique molecular identifiers. TCRdb redid the calling of the PCR reads with MiXCR, one entry per CDR3 protein. The table has approximately 1,000,000 distinct CDR3 sequences, about 29% seen once. Material: PBMCs, mostly from graft donor cells, obtained 360 days after TCRalphabeta/CD19-depleted stem cell transplant. The receptors were gathered from a boy less than two years old who had a stem cell transplant for SCID, so the T cells may come from the graft donor.

This clonotype has more than one count but fewer than ten. This chain connects TRBV2 to TRBJ2-1; no reliable D call. The CDR3 contains 11 residues. The germline gives CDR1 SNHLY, CDR2 FYNNEI. The V and J ends lost 7 bases and 5 bases respectively, with 6 bases between them. The CDR3 protein is CASIKNNEQFF. CDR3 nucleotides: TGTGCCAGCATAAAGAACAATGAGCAGTTCTTC. Using reference TRBV2 and TRBJ2-1 for the parts outside the CDR3, the full variable domain is EPEVTQTPSHQVTQMGQEVILRCVPISNHLYFYWYRQILGQKVEFLVSFYNNEISEKSEIFDDQFSVERPDGSNFTLKIRSTKLEDSAMYFCASIKNNEQFFGPGTRLTVL.

This chain uses TRBV5-1 with TRBJ2-2; 11 bases are a match to TRBD2. This CDR3 spans 15 amino acids. V trimming: 3 bases; J trimming: 8 bases; junction bases outside the gene matches: 6. CDR1 is SGHRS and CDR2 is YFSETQ in the germline V gene. The CDR3 coding sequence is TGCGCCAGCAGCTCGACTAGCGGGGTGTCTGGGGAGCTGTTTTTT. Translated, it gives CASSSTSGVSGELFF. Using reference TRBV5-1 and TRBJ2-2 for the parts outside the CDR3, the full variable domain is KAGVTQTPRYLIKTRGQQVTLSCSPISGHRSVSWYQQTPGQGLQFLFEYFSETQRNKGNFPGRFSGRQFSNSRSEMNVSTLELGDSALYLCASSSTSGVSGELFFGEGSRLTVL.

This clonotype was seen more than once but under ten times. The chain is built from TRBV12-3 or TRBV12-4 and TRBJ2-3, with TRBD2 matching 7 bases. The ends lost 3 bases at V and 2 bases at J; junction bases unmatched: 8. This CDR3 is 16 amino acids long. DNA for the CDR3: TGTGCCAGCAGTTTGACTAGCATGAGGGTCACAGATACGCAGTATTTT. Its protein is CASSLTSMRVTDTQYF.

This clonotype was recorded many times. The chain combines TRBV2 with TRBJ2-3; D is uncertain. CDR3 size: 14 residues. Per germline, CDR1 SNHLY and CDR2 FYNNEI. V lost 3 bases, J lost 2 bases, and 9 bases lay in between. The CDR3 region has the DNA TGTGCCAGCAGTGACTTAGGCTACACAGATACGCAGTATTTT. Its translation: CASSDLGYTDTQYF.

This clonotype was picked up a small number of times. This chain connects TRBV5-6 to TRBJ2-1; D unresolved. The length of the CDR3 is 16 residues. CDR1 is SGHDT, CDR2 YYEEEE, per germline. V lost 2 bases, J lost 5 bases, and 17 bases lay in between. For the CDR3, the DNA is TGTGCCAGCAGCTTCCTAAGACCCCCATTGCACAATGAGCAGTTCTTC. Encoded protein: CASSFLRPPLHNEQFF.

This sequence joins TRBV7-9 and TRBJ1-5; D ambiguous. CDR3 length equals 16 residues. Trimming stripped 1 base from V and 2 bases from J, with 12 bases between. Looked up from germline, CDR1 is SEHNR and CDR2 is FQNEAQ (reference sequence). The CDR3 sequence is CASSLGPGIGNQPQHF. The CDR3 DNA reads as TGTGCCAGCAGCTTAGGACCGGGCATTGGCAATCAGCCCCAGCATTTT. The whole variable domain, remainder taken from reference TRBV7-9 and TRBJ1-5, is DTGVSQNPRHKITKRGQNVTFRCDPISEHNRLYWYRQTLGQGPEFLTYFQNEAQLEKSRLLSDRFSAERPKGSFSTLEIQRTEQGDSAMYLCASSLGPGIGNQPQHFGDGTRLSIL.

Details on this clonotype: The conserved final phenylalanine or tryptophan is absent from the CDR3, which likely points to a read error. CDR3 in DNA: TGCGCCAGCAGCTTGGGGCCAAGGGGGCAGTACGAGCAGTACTCC. It specifies CASSLGPRGQYEQYS. The chain combines TRBV5-1 with TRBJ2-7; 7 bases line up with TRBD1. Germline lookup yields CDR1 SGHRS and CDR2 YFSETQ. Trimming cost V 0 bases and J 4 bases; bases outside gene matches: 7. The CDR3 runs 15 residues.

The chain carries TRBV5-8 and TRBJ2-5; no clear D gene. Trimming left V 6 bases short and J 5 bases short, with 17 bases between. This CDR3 has 14 residues. Germline CDR1 is SGHTS and CDR2 is YDEGEE. The CDR3 DNA reads TGTGCCAGCAATCCGGGCCCCCTGGGGGAGACCCAGTACTTC. It yields the protein CASNPGPLGETQYF.

This chain uses TRBV12-3 or TRBV12-4 with TRBJ1-1, with TRBD1 identical over 10 bases. The CDR3 is 13 amino acids. Trimming removed 8 bases from V and 5 bases from J; junction bases left unmatched: 5. In nucleotides, the CDR3 is TGTGCCAGCGGACAGGGGGTGTCAACTGAAGCTTTCTTT. As protein: CASGQGVSTEAFF.

This clonotype has more than one count but fewer than ten. The genes are TRBV3-1 and TRBJ2-5; TRBD2 agrees at 8 bases. Germline V gene data show CDR1 as LGHDT and CDR2 as YNNKEL (reference sequence). Trimming cost V 0 bases and J 5 bases; bases outside gene matches: 8. The CDR3 sequence is 16 residues long. The CDR3 DNA sequence: TGTGCCAGCAGCCAAGATCCCGCGGGGGGTCCGGAGACCCAGTACTTC. Translation: CASSQDPAGGPETQYF.

The chain couples TRBV29-1 to TRBJ2-7; 8 nucleotides line up with TRBD2. The germline V gene encodes CDR1 SQVTM and CDR2 ANQGSEA. The V and J ends lost 4 bases and 7 bases, in that order; junction bases with no gene match: 6. This CDR3 comprises 12 residues. CDR3 sequence: CSVGPASGEQYF. Written as DNA, the CDR3 is TGCAGCGTTGGTCCCGCTAGCGGGGAGCAGTACTTC.

In this sample, this clonotype turned up a few times. The gene calls are TRBV20-1 and TRBJ2-5, with D perhaps TRBD2 (5 bases). V was pared by 6 bases and J by 2 bases, with 19 bases between. CDR1 is DFQATT, CDR2 SNEGSKA, per germline (reference sequence). This CDR3 contains 15 residues. Here the CDR3 DNA reads TGCAGTGCCTCGAACGGGGTGGTTTGGCAAGAGACCCAGTACTTC. Its translation is CSASNGVVWQETQYF.

V is TRBV29-1 and J is TRBJ2-3, with 8 nucleotides matching TRBD1. Germline V lookup: CDR1 SQVTM, CDR2 ANQGSEA. The CDR3 sequence is 12 residues long. J was trimmed by 4 bases and V by 8 bases; bases with no gene match: 5. The DNA for the CDR3 is TGCAGCACGGACAGGGACGCAGATACGCAGTATTTT. This codes for CSTDRDADTQYF.

This clonotype was seen a handful of times. This chain joins TRBV5-1 and TRBJ2-3; tentatively, D is TRBD2 (6 bases). V was pared by 0 bases and J by 4 bases, with 21 bases between. The germline CDR1 and CDR2 sequences are SGHRS and YFSETQ. This CDR3 is built from 18 residues. The CDR3 DNA is TGCGCCAGCAGCTTGGAGGCCCGTCAGGAGCGGGCGGCAGATACGCAGTATTTT. Protein: CASSLEARQERAADTQYF.

The J gene is TRBJ2-3, the V gene TRBV12-3 or TRBV12-4; D could derive from TRBD1 or TRBD2 (5 bases each). The CDR3 has 13 amino acids. V lost 8 bases and J lost 4, with 13 bases in between. Written as DNA, the CDR3 is TGTGCCAGCGGACTGTGGGGCGCAGATACGCAGTATTTT. It codes for CASGLWGADTQYF.

This clonotype has a handful of counts. The genes are TRBV5-1 and TRBJ2-7, with D possibly being TRBD2 (5 bases). This CDR3 has 16 amino acids. V was shortened by 7 bases and J by 0 bases, with 20 bases between the two germline ends. CDR1 and CDR2 (germline): SGHRS, YFSETQ. The CDR3 is CASQGGGSDSSYEQYF. The CDR3 DNA sequence: TGCGCCAGCCAAGGAGGTGGCAGCGATAGCTCCTACGAGCAGTACTTC.

The chain is built from TRBV12-3 or TRBV12-4 and TRBJ2-5; possibly TRBD1 for D (5 bases). V was shortened by 6 bases and J by 5 bases, with 22 bases between the two germline ends. The CDR3 is 16 amino acids. CDR3 sequence (DNA): TGTGCCAGCAGCCCCTCGGGCCGGACATTGAGGGAGACCCAGTACTTC. This codes for CASSPSGRTLRETQYF.

In this sample, this clonotype turned up a few times. The chain uses TRBV12-3 or TRBV12-4 and TRBJ2-1; a possible D gene is TRBD2 (5 bases). Trimming removed 5 bases from V and 1 base from J, with 15 bases in between. This CDR3 contains 16 residues. As DNA, the CDR3 is TGTGCCAGCAGTCCCATGGGTAGAGGGTCCTACAATGAGCAGTTCTTC. It encodes CASSPMGRGSYNEQFF.

This clonotype turned up a few times. This rearrangement joins TRBV20-1 to TRBJ2-4, with a possible D match to TRBD1 (5 bases). The CDR3 spans 15 residues. Germline CDR1 is DFQATT and CDR2 is SNEGSKA (reference sequence). The V end was cut by 0 bases, the J end by 5 bases, with 14 bases between. CDR3: CSARDREVSQNIQYF. Here the CDR3 DNA reads TGCAGTGCTAGAGACAGGGAAGTCTCCCAAAACATTCAGTACTTC.

This chain joins TRBV6-1 and TRBJ2-2; 7 nucleotides match TRBD1. This CDR3 is 17 amino acids long. The J segment lost 0 bases and the V segment lost 6 bases, leaving 10 bases of the junction unmatched. Germline CDR1 MNHNS, CDR2 SASEGT. CDR3 DNA sequence: TGTGCCAGCAGATTAAGCAGGACAGGAACGAACACCGGGGAGCTGTTTTTT. Amino acid sequence: CASRLSRTGTNTGELFF.

In its sample, this clonotype was seen a few times. The chain is built from TRBV5-1 and TRBJ2-5; D gene unclear. CDR3 length equals 15 residues. The germline V and J ends were trimmed by 0 bases and 2 bases, with 11 bases remaining between them. The germline V gene encodes CDR1 SGHRS and CDR2 YFSETQ. The CDR3 region is CASSLDWQKQETQYF. The CDR3 bases are TGCGCCAGCAGCTTGGACTGGCAGAAGCAAGAGACCCAGTACTTC. Complete variable domain (other parts from reference TRBV5-1 and TRBJ2-5): KAGVTQTPRYLIKTRGQQVTLSCSPISGHRSVSWYQQTPGQGLQFLFEYFSETQRNKGNFPGRFSGRQFSNSRSEMNVSTLELGDSALYLCASSLDWQKQETQYFGPGTRLLVL.

The gene calls are TRBV6-1 and TRBJ2-1, with 10 bases that match TRBD2. The CDR3 extends over 15 amino acids. V lost 5 bases and J lost 2; bases outside the gene matches: 3. Germline V gene data show CDR1 as MNHNS and CDR2 as SASEGT. The CDR3 nucleotides are TGTGCCAGCAGTCGTACTAGCGGGACCTACAATGAGCAGTTCTTC. This translates into CASSRTSGTYNEQFF.

The rearrangement joins TRBV12-3 or TRBV12-4 to TRBJ2-5, with 7 bases lining up with TRBD2. Trimming at V came to 4 bases and at J to 1 base, leaving 6 bases not matched to a gene. The CDR3 covers 15 residues. In DNA, the CDR3 is TGTGCCAGCAGTTCTGGCGGGGGACCCCAAGAGACCCAGTACTTC. Translated: CASSSGGGPQETQYF.

The chain joins TRBV29-1 to TRBJ2-7; 10 nucleotides match TRBD1. Trimming removed 7 bases from V and 4 bases from J; junction bases left unmatched: 7. From germline, CDR1 is SQVTM and CDR2 ANQGSEA. This CDR3 has 13 amino acids. CDR3 loop: CSALGQGMYEQYF. The CDR3, as DNA: TGCAGCGCCTTGGGACAGGGGATGTACGAGCAGTACTTC.

This clonotype was seen a handful of times. The chain joins TRBV27 to TRBJ2-5, with TRBD2 identical over 9 bases. The CDR3 length is 17 residues. Germline trimming cut 5 bases from V and 2 bases from J; bases unmatched to any gene: 12. Germline CDR1 MNHEY, CDR2 SMNVEV (reference sequence). The CDR3 is CASSLILAGRRQETQYF. The CDR3 DNA sequence: TGTGCCAGCAGTCTAATCCTAGCGGGACGACGGCAAGAGACCCAGTACTTC.

The chain has TRBV20-1 and TRBJ1-5; D remains unclear. Trimming cost V 0 bases and J 4 bases, with 10 bases left between them. CDR3 length equals 14 residues. Germline V gene data show CDR1 as DFQATT and CDR2 as SNEGSKA (reference sequence). CDR3 amino acids: CSARDRRPNQPQHF. The CDR3 bases are TGCAGTGCTAGAGATAGGCGCCCTAATCAGCCCCAGCATTTT.

The rearrangement joins TRBV11-2 to TRBJ2-7, with D perhaps being TRBD1 or TRBD2 (8 bases each). There are 18 residues in the CDR3. Trimming pared 3 bases from V and 0 bases from J, leaving 21 bases between. Germline-derived CDR1 and CDR2 are SGHAT and FQNNGV. Here the CDR3 DNA reads TGTGCCAGCAGCTTCTTCGGGGGGGCTGGACAGGGCTCCTACGAGCAGTACTTC. It translates to CASSFFGGAGQGSYEQYF.